This TCR beta chain originates from a study of blood T cell repertoires in COVID-19. As for the study in general: There were acute and convalescent COVID-19 samples, and they came from the United States, Italy and Spain. PBMCs, B-cell-depleted T cells, or T cells provided the cDNA or gDNA that made up the material.

This clone has only a few counts. In the authors' workflow: Estimation of nucleated cell counts was performed using reference gene primer amplification. Generated by immunoSEQ multiplex PCR, the TCRdb table keeps only in-frame clones and is missing some. The D gene and trimming were derived from the DNA, and the V and J assignments and clone size from that table. There are some 250,000 clones in the sample; about 86% occur only once, and roughly 3% lies in the top ten. Germline V gene sequence: CDR1 LGHDT, CDR2 YNNKEL (reference sequence). V gave up 3 bases and J gave up 4 bases; unmatched junction bases: 8. This CDR3 is built from 15 residues.

Sequenced material: peripheral blood. This rearrangement joins TRBV3-1 (or the pseudogene TRBV3-2) to TRBJ1-2, with 7 bases fitting TRBD1. This TCR was sampled from a woman aged 25-40 years who had recovered from COVID-19. The CDR3 sequence is CASSQDRIQSYGYTF. CDR3 sequence (DNA): TGTGCCAGCAGCCAGGACAGGATTCAATCCTATGGCTACACCTTC.